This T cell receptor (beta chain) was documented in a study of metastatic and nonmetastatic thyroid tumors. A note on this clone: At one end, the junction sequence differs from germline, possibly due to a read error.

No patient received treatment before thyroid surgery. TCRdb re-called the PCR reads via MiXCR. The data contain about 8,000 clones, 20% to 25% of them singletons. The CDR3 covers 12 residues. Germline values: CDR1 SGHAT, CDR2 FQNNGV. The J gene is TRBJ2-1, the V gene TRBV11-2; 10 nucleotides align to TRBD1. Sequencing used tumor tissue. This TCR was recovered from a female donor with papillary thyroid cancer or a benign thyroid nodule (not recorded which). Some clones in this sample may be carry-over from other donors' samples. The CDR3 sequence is CASSLMGTGVAF. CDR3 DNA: TGTGCCAGCAGCTTAATGGGGACAGGGGTGGCCTTC.